This T cell receptor (beta chain) derives from a study of T cell changes during pregnancy in multiple sclerosis. J gave up 6 bases and V 3 bases, and 8 bases lay outside the gene matches. CDR1 and CDR2 (germline): SGHRS, YFSETQ. The CDR3 runs to 15 residues. Sequencing used immunoSEQ multiplex PCR; TCRdb keeps in-frame clones, though not all of them. Altogether 47,000 or so clones are present, around 94% being singletons, with the ten largest covering over 0.45%. The source was CD4+ T cells from peripheral blood mononuclear cells, collected in the first trimester of pregnancy. The TCR originated in a female donor with multiple sclerosis, enrolled in a pregnancy study. This rearrangement joins TRBV5-1 to TRBJ2-1, with TRBD2 identical over 8 bases. The CDR3 DNA follows: TGCGCCAGCAGCTATAGCGGGACCTTTGCCAATGAGCAGTTCTTC. Amino acid sequence: CASSYSGTFANEQFF.